This section outlines one TCR beta chain sequence together with its context. Germline V gene lookup returns CDR1 SQVTM and CDR2 ANQGSEA. The CDR3 has 15 residues. The V end lost 4 bases, the J end lost 7 bases, and 20 bases lay between the germline ends. These data are taken from a study of blood T cell repertoires in COVID-19. Profiling relied on immunoSEQ multiplex PCR, and the TCRdb table lists in-frame clones only, not all of them. The sample has around 59,000 clones; 73% are singletons. The sample taken for sequencing was peripheral blood. This clonotype was sampled from a woman aged 45-60 years with active or convalescent COVID-19. The chain employs TRBV29-1 and TRBJ2-1; perhaps TRBD2 as D (6 bases). CDR3 bases: TGCAGCGTTGTAATGGGGAGGACTTTTAGTAATGAGCAGTTCTTC. Translation: CSVVMGRTFSNEQFF.